A selection of T cell receptor beta chains follows, all from one sample in a study of blood T cell repertoires in COVID-19. Using immunoSEQ multiplex PCR, the repertoire was profiled, and TCRdb retains in-frame clones only, with some absent. Among under 250,000 clones listed, 70% to 90% were seen once. Sequenced material: peripheral blood. Receptor source: a man aged 50 to 60 with COVID-19, enrolled during active disease. CDR3s include the opening cysteine and the closing phenylalanine or tryptophan. The D gene is left open where the match is weak. Size values are once, few and many counts, or a class for expanded clones, and some rows have none.

v_gene,d_gene,j_gene,abundance,CDR3aa,CDR3nt
TRBV7-2,TRBD1,TRBJ1-2,NA,CASSLGQGGKGYTF,TGTGCCAGCAGCTTAGGACAGGGAGGAAAAGGCTACACCTTC
TRBV29-1,TRBD2,TRBJ2-1,few,CSVPPPSGYNEQFF,TGCAGCGTCCCCCCCCCTAGCGGGTACAATGAGCAGTTCTTC
TRBV30,NA,TRBJ2-7,NA,CAWNGQASYEQYF,TGTGCCTGGAATGGGCAGGCCTCCTACGAGCAGTACTTC
TRBV30,TRBD2,TRBJ2-1,NA,CAWNKRGGNSYNEQFF,TGTGCCTGGAACAAACGGGGGGGCAACTCCTACAATGAGCAGTTCTTC
TRBV18,TRBD1,TRBJ2-7,NA,CASSETGTYEQYF,TGTGCCAGCTCAGAGACAGGGACCTACGAGCAGTACTTC
TRBV6-5,TRBD1,TRBJ1-6,NA,CASSYSRTGGSPLHF,TGTGCCAGCAGTTACTCGAGGACAGGGGGTTCACCCCTCCACTTT
TRBV6-2/TRBV6-3,TRBD1,TRBJ2-1,NA,CASSYPGQPSFF,TGTGCCAGCAGTTACCCGGGACAGCCGTCGTTCTTC
TRBV29-1,NA,TRBJ1-2,NA,CSVEGHGANYGYTF,TGCAGCGTTGAGGGACACGGCGCTAACTATGGCTACACCTTC
TRBV30,NA,TRBJ2-2,once,CACRRRRARVGGGELFF,TGTGCTTGCAGACGGAGGAGGGCCCGGGTTGGTGGCGGGGAGCTGTTTTTT
TRBV7-9,TRBD1,TRBJ1-2,NA,CASTGQERLGYTF,TGTGCCAGCACTGGACAGGAGCGGCTTGGCTACACCTTC
TRBV19,NA,TRBJ2-1,NA,CASSRGGDYNEQFF,TGTGCCAGTAGTCGTGGGGGCGACTACAATGAGCAGTTCTTC
TRBV7-2,NA,TRBJ1-3,NA,CASSIQGYDSGNTIYF,TGTGCCAGCAGCATTCAGGGATATGACTCTGGAAACACCATATATTTT
TRBV5-4,NA,TRBJ2-5,NA,CASSPGGQETQYF,TGTGCCAGCAGCCCCGGCGGGCAAGAGACCCAGTACTTC
TRBV10-3,TRBD2,TRBJ2-3,NA,CAISSGGVADTQYF,TGTGCCATCAGTAGCGGGGGGGTTGCAGATACGCAGTATTTT
TRBV11-1,NA,TRBJ2-3,once,CASSLGPEQGTQYF,TGTGCCAGCAGCTTAGGTCCAGAGCAGGGTACGCAGTATTTT
TRBV4-1,NA,TRBJ1-4,NA,CASSQGVYRDEKLFF,TGCGCCAGCAGCCAAGGTGTGTACAGGGATGAAAAACTGTTTTTT
TRBV29-1,NA,TRBJ2-7,once,CSVAGTNEQYF,TGCAGCGTGGCAGGGACAAACGAGCAGTACTTC
TRBV7-2,NA,TRBJ2-2,NA,CASSSTLTGELFF,TGTGCCAGCAGCTCTACGCTCACCGGGGAGCTGTTTTTT
TRBV28,NA,TRBJ1-5,once,CASSLISQPQHF,TGTGCCAGCAGCCTAATAAGTCAGCCCCAGCATTTT
TRBV30,TRBD1,TRBJ1-5,NA,CAWDRGAHQPQHF,TGTGCCTGGGACAGGGGGGCGCATCAGCCCCAGCATTTT
TRBV30,NA,TRBJ1-2,NA,CAWTPGGPYGYTF,TGTGCCTGGACCCCCGGGGGGCCCTATGGCTACACCTTC
TRBV6-5,NA,TRBJ1-2,NA,CASRRGIGGYTF,TGTGCCAGCAGGCGGGGAATCGGCGGCTACACCTTC
TRBV4-1,NA,TRBJ1-4,NA,CASSHPGEEKLFF,TGCGCCAGCAGCCATCCTGGGGAGGAAAAACTGTTTTTT
TRBV7-3,NA,TRBJ1-2,once,CASSRTPDAGLYGYTF,TGTGCCAGCAGCCGAACCCCGGACGCGGGGCTTTATGGCTACACCTTC
TRBV27,TRBD2,TRBJ2-3,NA,CASSLVLAGPTDTQYF,TGTGCCAGCAGTTTAGTACTAGCGGGACCCACAGATACGCAGTATTTT
TRBV2,NA,TRBJ1-1,NA,CASSPNSLPAFF,TGTGCCAGCAGTCCGAATAGTCTTCCAGCTTTCTTT
TRBV4-2,TRBD2,TRBJ2-6,NA,CASSQGEGIIGSGANVLTF,TGTGCCAGCAGCCAAGGGGAGGGAATCATCGGTTCTGGGGCCAACGTCCTGACTTTC
TRBV2,NA,TRBJ1-5,NA,CASSEALVGGQPQHF,TGTGCCAGCAGTGAAGCGCTTGTGGGAGGGCAGCCCCAGCATTTT
TRBV11-2,NA,TRBJ2-3,NA,CASSRVQQGSTDTQYF,TGTGCCAGCAGCAGAGTACAGCAGGGGAGCACAGATACGCAGTATTTT
TRBV3-1/TRBV3-2,NA,TRBJ1-6,once,CASSQDLMNSPLHF,TGTGCCAGCAGCCAAGATCTTATGAATTCACCCCTCCACTTT
TRBV19,TRBD1,TRBJ1-5,once,CASSTGGQYSNQPQHF,TGTGCCAGTAGTACAGGGGGCCAATATAGCAATCAGCCCCAGCATTTT
TRBV4-1,TRBD1,TRBJ2-3,NA,CASSQGGDRATDTQYF,TGCGCCAGCAGCCAAGGGGGGGACAGGGCCACAGATACGCAGTATTTT
TRBV20-1,NA,TRBJ2-3,few,CSSVPDTQYF,TGCAGTTCAGTTCCAGATACGCAGTATTTT
TRBV11-2,NA,TRBJ1-3,NA,CASSFPTDVDTIYF,TGTGCCAGCAGCTTCCCAACAGACGTGGACACCATATATTTT
TRBV9,TRBD2,TRBJ2-1,NA,CASSVGPSGSYNEQFF,TGTGCCAGCAGCGTAGGACCTAGCGGATCCTACAATGAGCAGTTCTTC
TRBV24-1,NA,TRBJ1-5,NA,CATSPGGSNQPQHF,TGTGCCACCAGTCCGGGAGGGAGCAATCAGCCCCAGCATTTT
TRBV11-2,TRBD1,TRBJ1-2,NA,CASSLDPKGAHYGYTF,TGTGCCAGCAGCTTAGATCCCAAGGGGGCTCACTATGGCTACACCTTC